This T cell receptor beta chain was captured in a study of T cells in Graves' hyperthyroidism and ophthalmopathy. Aged 18 to 65, the patients had hyperthyroidism that was newly diagnosed and had lasted under 2 months. On the basis of clinical symptoms, serum thyroxine and TRAb, thyroid ultrasound and orbital computed tomography, diagnoses were made. This clonotype was counted at least ten times. The antigen is not known. The TCR beta CDR3 regions underwent amplification using RNA transcripts as the source. First-round RT-PCR targeting the TCR CDR3 was performed with the HTBI primer set. TCRdb ran MiXCR on the multiplex PCR reads and lists one entry per CDR3 protein. The table has approximately 400,000 distinct CDR3 sequences, approximately 15% seen once. CDR3 length equals 14 residues. The germline V gene encodes CDR1 PRHDT and CDR2 FYEKMQ (reference sequence). The ends were cut back, 5 bases at V and 2 bases at J, with 12 bases in the middle.

Study results and limitations: Expanded thyroid clonotypes (above 0.001) were mostly also found in blood.

Sequenced: blood. The V gene is TRBV13, the J gene TRBJ1-1, with D perhaps TRBD1 (6 bases). This receptor was identified in a man aged 30 to 39 with Graves' hyperthyroidism that later progressed to Graves' ophthalmopathy. The CDR3, as DNA: TGTGCCAGCAGCCACCGGGACATTAACACTGAAGCTTTCTTT. Translation gives CASSHRDINTEAFF. The whole variable domain, remainder taken from reference TRBV13 and TRBJ1-1, is AAGVIQSPRHLIKEKRETATLKCYPIPRHDTVYWYQQGPGQDPQFLISFYEKMQSDKGSIPDRFSAQQFSDYHSELNMSSLELGDSALYFCASSHRDINTEAFFGQGTRLTVV.